This entry lists 32 T cell receptor beta chains sequenced from one sample in a study of blood T cell repertoires in COVID-19. Assay: immunoSEQ multiplex PCR; the TCRdb copy retains only in-frame clones and omits some. Of some 130,000 clones in the sample, roughly 79% were seen once. Sequenced material: peripheral blood. Receptors were obtained from a woman in her sixties or seventies with active or convalescent COVID-19.

V usage is TRBV2 and J usage is TRBJ1-4; TRBD1 matches 7 bases. The CDR3 has 15 amino acids. The trim removed 6 bases at V and 3 bases at J, leaving 7 bases unmatched. CDR1 SNHLY and CDR2 FYNNEI come from the germline V gene. The chain's CDR3 is CASRVQGSSNEKLFF. Written as DNA, the CDR3 is TGTGCCAGCAGGGTACAGGGGTCTTCTAATGAAAAACTGTTTTTT.

For this clone: A junction end diverges from the germline sequence, so it may reflect a read error. The chain employs TRBV7-9 and TRBJ2-5; 9 bases are shared with TRBD2. The CDR3 has 14 amino acids. Germline V lookup: CDR1 SEHNR, CDR2 FQNEAQ (reference sequence). The CDR3 protein is CASSLAAGGETQYF. In DNA form, the CDR3 reads TGTGCCAGCAGCCTAGCGGCGGGGGGGGAGACCCAGTACTTC.

This clone has more than one count but fewer than ten. The rearrangement joins TRBV27 to TRBJ1-2, with 10 nucleotides matching TRBD1. With V trimmed by 4 bases and J by 7 bases, 6 bases remained unmatched. In germline, CDR1 is MNHEY, CDR2 SMNVEV (reference sequence). The CDR3 runs to 14 residues. The CDR3 DNA follows: TGTGCCAGCAGTTCCCGACAGGGGGCGGGTGGCTACACCTTC. Protein sequence: CASSSRQGAGGYTF.

The chain couples TRBV18 to TRBJ1-5, with a weak D call TRBD1 (5 bases). Trimming removed 1 base from V and 7 bases from J, with 14 bases in between. The CDR3 is 15 amino acids. Per the germline V gene, CDR1 is KGHSH and CDR2 is LQKENI. In DNA form, the CDR3 reads TGTGCCAGCTCACCACAAGCCAGGGCGGACCAGCCCCAGCATTTT. Amino acid sequence: CASSPQARADQPQHF.

The V gene is TRBV7-9, the J gene TRBJ1-1; the match to TRBD1 covers 7 bases. V dropped 5 bases and J dropped 2; count of bases not matched to a gene: 11. This CDR3 contains 16 residues. CDR1 and CDR2 from the germline V gene are SEHNR and FQNEAQ (reference sequence). The CDR3 loop reads CASSTASGGKNTEAFF. CDR3 DNA sequence: TGTGCCAGCAGCACGGCTTCAGGGGGGAAAAACACTGAAGCTTTCTTT.

This clone was detected once. This chain uses TRBV18 with TRBJ1-5, with 8 bases matching TRBD1. CDR1 is KGHSH and CDR2 is LQKENI in the germline V gene. Germline trimming cut 3 bases from V and 5 bases from J; bases unmatched to any gene: 6. The CDR3 totals 15 residues. CDR3 in amino acids: CASSPSGQDYQPQHF. The CDR3 DNA sequence: TGTGCCAGCTCACCTTCGGGACAGGACTATCAGCCCCAGCATTTT.

The chain carries TRBV28 and TRBJ1-6; TRBD1 is a possible D gene (6 bases). V lost 1 base, J lost 6 bases, and 10 bases lay in between. From germline, CDR1 is MDHEN and CDR2 SYDVKM. The CDR3 covers 15 residues. CDR3 residues: CASSLSGQINSPLHF. The CDR3 region has the DNA TGTGCCAGCAGTTTATCGGGACAAATTAATTCACCCCTCCACTTT.

The rearrangement joins TRBV7-9 to TRBJ2-7, with no clear D. CDR1 is SEHNR and CDR2 is FQNEAQ in the germline V gene (reference sequence). The CDR3 contains 16 residues. V shed 1 base and J shed 0 bases, with 13 bases lying between them. The CDR3 DNA reads TGTGCCAGCAGCTTAGAACCGGCAGACAACTCCTACGAGCAGTACTTC. Translated, it gives CASSLEPADNSYEQYF.

This sequence joins TRBV30 and TRBJ2-7; 8 nucleotides align to TRBD1. Per the germline V gene, CDR1 is GTSNPN and CDR2 is SVGIG (reference sequence). Germline trimming cut 6 bases from V and 2 bases from J; bases unmatched to any gene: 3. This CDR3 is built from 12 residues. The DNA for the CDR3 is TGTGCCTGTTCGGGACAGGCCTACGAGCAGTACTTC. This gives the protein CACSGQAYEQYF.

V usage is TRBV11-2 and J usage is TRBJ2-1, with TRBD2 identical over 8 bases. This CDR3 comprises 17 residues. J gave up 1 base and V 3 bases, and 8 bases lay outside the gene matches. Germline V gene data show CDR1 as SGHAT and CDR2 as FQNNGV. CDR3 DNA sequence: TGTGCCAGCAGCTTTGAAGGAGCGGGAGTGTCCTACAATGAGCAGTTCTTC. Protein product: CASSFEGAGVSYNEQFF.

This chain links TRBV28 with TRBJ1-2; TRBD1 is a possible D gene (6 bases). CDR1 MDHEN and CDR2 SYDVKM come from the germline V gene. This CDR3 contains 17 residues. Trimming left V 3 bases short and J 3 bases short, with 20 bases between. The CDR3: CASSFAGEGSFYYGYTF. For the CDR3, the DNA is TGTGCCAGCAGTTTCGCAGGGGAGGGATCCTTTTACTATGGCTACACCTTC.

Written as DNA, the CDR3 is TGTGCCAGCACCTGGACAGCCGTTTCACCCCTCCACTTT. Translating it yields CASTWTAVSPLHF. The J gene is TRBJ1-6, the V gene TRBV2, with a weak D call TRBD1 (6 bases). The germline CDR1 and CDR2 sequences are SNHLY and FYNNEI. The CDR3 runs to 13 residues. V lost 7 bases to trimming and J lost 9 bases, with 13 bases between them.

The rearrangement links TRBV19 to TRBJ1-6, with 7 positions matching TRBD1. The CDR3 sequence is 14 residues long. J lost 8 bases, V lost 5 bases, and 6 bases had no gene match. Germline-derived CDR1 and CDR2 are LNHDA and SQIVND (reference sequence). CDR3 in DNA: TGTGCCAGTAGTTTTGGACAGGTTGATTCACCCCTCCACTTT. Encoded protein: CASSFGQVDSPLHF. The entire variable domain, with the rest obtained from reference TRBV19 and TRBJ1-6, is as follows: DGGITQSPKYLFRKEGQNVTLSCEQNLNHDAMYWYRQDPGQGLRLIYYSQIVNDFQKGDIAEGYSVSREKKESFPLTVTSAQKNPTAFYLCASSFGQVDSPLHFGNGTRLTVT.

This clone was seen a handful of times. V gene TRBV7-8 combines with J gene TRBJ2-4; TRBD2 aligns across 9 bases. J was trimmed by 5 bases and V by 5 bases; bases with no gene match: 31. The length of the CDR3 is 23 residues. The germline V gene encodes CDR1 SGHVS and CDR2 FQNEAQ. Here the CDR3 reads CASSPVGHPVRPIERGVENIQYF. The CDR3 nucleotides are TGTGCCAGCAGCCCTGTAGGCCACCCTGTGCGACCCATTGAGCGGGGGGTTGAAAACATTCAGTACTTC.

This clone was recorded once. The CDR3 bases are TGTGCCAGCAGCTCCTTGACAGGGGGGACTTCACCCCTCCACTTT. Amino acid sequence: CASSSLTGGTSPLHF. V usage is TRBV11-2 and J usage is TRBJ1-6, with 9 bases lining up with TRBD1. J gave up 9 bases and V 4 bases, and 7 bases lay outside the gene matches. Germline lookup yields CDR1 SGHAT and CDR2 FQNNGV. The CDR3 extends over 15 amino acids.

The V gene is TRBV11-2, the J gene TRBJ2-5; D ambiguous. Germline CDR1 SGHAT, CDR2 FQNNGV. V dropped 5 bases and J dropped 4 bases, with 11 bases sitting between them. The CDR3 contains 13 residues. For the CDR3, the DNA is TGTGCCAGCAGCACCGCGCCCCCAGAGACCCAGTACTTC. Its protein product is CASSTAPPETQYF. Full variable domain (outside the CDR3, taken from reference TRBV11-2 and TRBJ2-5): EAGVAQSPRYKIIEKRQSVAFWCNPISGHATLYWYQQILGQGPKLLIQFQNNGVVDDSQLPKDRFSAERLKGVDSTLKIQPAKLEDSAVYLCASSTAPPETQYFGPGTRLLVL.

The V call is TRBV11-2, the J call TRBJ2-3, with a tentative D call TRBD2 (6 bases). Trimming pared 5 bases from V and 1 base from J, leaving 10 bases between. The CDR3 sequence is 14 residues long. CDR1 is SGHAT and CDR2 is FQNNGV in the germline V gene. Here the CDR3 reads CASSRLVRTDTQYF. CDR3 in DNA: TGTGCCAGCAGCAGACTAGTCCGCACAGATACGCAGTATTTT.

This rearrangement joins TRBV5-4 to TRBJ1-2; 9 nucleotides agree with TRBD1. Germline assignment: CDR1 SGHNT and CDR2 YYREEE (reference sequence). The V gene end was trimmed by 4 bases and the J gene end by 7 bases; junction bases not matched to a gene: 8. This CDR3 is built from 14 residues. In DNA form, the CDR3 reads TGTGCCAGCAGCCGGACAGGGGTAAATAGTGGCTACACCTTC. Protein sequence: CASSRTGVNSGYTF.

The rearrangement uses TRBV28 and TRBJ2-1; 7 positions match TRBD2. The CDR3 consists of 14 residues. J lost 4 bases, V lost 7 bases, and 7 bases had no gene match. Germline values: CDR1 MDHEN, CDR2 SYDVKM. For the CDR3, the DNA is TGTGCCAGCACCGGACTAGTGGGTTACAATGAGCAGTTCTTC. Translation: CASTGLVGYNEQFF.

The chain's CDR3 is CASSQEAGETKSQETQYF. Written as DNA, the CDR3 is TGTGCCAGCAGCCAAGAAGCGGGGGAGACAAAGAGCCAAGAGACCCAGTACTTC. The chain links TRBV3-1 (or the pseudogene TRBV3-2) to TRBJ2-5; 8 nucleotides line up with TRBD2. J lost 1 base, V lost 0 bases, and 10 bases had no gene match. The CDR3 runs 18 residues. Germline CDR1 reads LGHDT; CDR2 reads YNNKEL (reference sequence).

A few counts support this clone. The V and J genes are TRBV2 and TRBJ2-5; 9 bases are shared with TRBD2. J lost 0 bases, V lost 7 bases, and 9 bases had no gene match. There are 16 residues in the CDR3. CDR1 is SNHLY, CDR2 FYNNEI, per germline. The CDR3 DNA reads TGTGCCAGCATTGGACTAGCGAAGGAGTACCAAGAGACCCAGTACTTC. Translation: CASIGLAKEYQETQYF.

The rearrangement links TRBV19 to TRBJ2-1; D is undetermined. CDR3 length equals 11 residues. The V gene's germline CDR1 is LNHDA and CDR2 SQIVND (reference sequence). The V end lost 1 base, the J end lost 9 bases, and 4 bases lay between the germline ends. The CDR3 is CASSIAGEQFF. CDR3 sequence (DNA): TGTGCCAGTAGTATAGCAGGTGAGCAGTTCTTC.

This chain connects TRBV7-9 to TRBJ2-1; the match to TRBD1 covers 7 bases. From germline, CDR1 is SEHNR and CDR2 FQNEAQ (reference sequence). The CDR3 length is 17 residues. After removal of 0 bases from V and 0 bases from J, the junction contained 5 bases not matched to a gene. The CDR3 bases are TGTGCCAGCAGCTTAGCCTGGGACAGTTTCTCCTACAATGAGCAGTTCTTC. As protein: CASSLAWDSFSYNEQFF.

The chain links TRBV7-2 to TRBJ1-1, with D tentatively TRBD1 (5 bases). The CDR3 is 15 amino acids. Germline CDR1 is SGHTA and CDR2 is FQGNSA. The V gene lost 5 bases and the J gene lost 1 base, with 14 bases spanning the gap. In nucleotides, the CDR3 is TGTGCCAGCAGCGCCTCGGGAGGGGAGAACACTGAAGCTTTCTTT. This translates into CASSASGGENTEAFF. Drawing the rest from reference TRBV7-2 and TRBJ1-1, the complete variable domain is GAGVSQSPSNKVTEKGKDVELRCDPISGHTALYWYRQSLGQGLEFLIYFQGNSAPDKSGLPSDRFSAERTGGSVSTLTIQRTQQEDSAVYLCASSASGGENTEAFFGQGTRLTVV.

In this sample, this clone turned up once. J is TRBJ1-6 and V is TRBV4-1; 10 positions match TRBD1. V was pared by 4 bases and J by 9 bases, with 6 bases of the junction left unmatched. The CDR3 length is 15 residues. Germline assignment: CDR1 MGHRA and CDR2 YSYEKL. CDR3 residues: CASSPLTGGGSPLHF. The CDR3 DNA reads as TGCGCCAGCAGCCCCCTGACAGGGGGCGGTTCACCCCTCCACTTT.

This chain links TRBV27 with TRBJ2-5; 8 bases line up with TRBD2. Germline V gene sequence: CDR1 MNHEY, CDR2 SMNVEV (reference sequence). The CDR3 has 17 residues. V was clipped by 2 bases and J by 1 base; unmatched bases: 9. The CDR3 spells CASSLRYGAGAQETQYF. CDR3 coding DNA: TGTGCCAGCAGTTTAAGGTATGGAGCGGGAGCCCAAGAGACCCAGTACTTC.

The V gene is TRBV7-2, the J gene TRBJ1-2, with D possibly matching TRBD1 (5 bases). This CDR3 comprises 14 residues. The ends were cut back, 4 bases at V and 4 bases at J, with 13 bases in the middle. The germline V gene encodes CDR1 SGHTA and CDR2 FQGNSA. In nucleotides, the CDR3 is TGTGCCAGCAGCTCGAGAAGACAGAGCTATGGCTACACCTTC. It yields the protein CASSSRRQSYGYTF.

Comments on this clone: The same CDR3 can be traced to other DNA sequences in this sample. The genes are TRBV5-1 and TRBJ1-5; D remains unclear. V was clipped by 0 bases and J by 5 bases, with 9 bases between them. Germline assignment: CDR1 SGHRS and CDR2 YFSETQ. The CDR3 extends over 14 amino acids. In DNA, the CDR3 is TGCGCCAGCAGCTTGGACAGTCCAGATCAGCCCCAGCATTTT. It yields the protein CASSLDSPDQPQHF.

This clone was seen a handful of times. This chain joins TRBV28 and TRBJ2-2; 9 bases map to TRBD1. The CDR3 has 14 residues. From germline, CDR1 is MDHEN and CDR2 SYDVKM. Unmatched junction bases numbered 2, after V lost 5 bases and J lost 4 bases. CDR3 sequence reads: CASSGQGSTGELFF. DNA of the CDR3: TGTGCCAGCAGTGGACAGGGGTCCACCGGGGAGCTGTTTTTT.

The CDR3: CASNSETGADEQYV. The DNA of the CDR3 is TGTGCCAGCAATTCGGAGACAGGGGCAGACGAGCAGTACGTC. J is TRBJ2-7 and V is TRBV21-1; the table gives TRBD1 as D, unverified against the DNA. TRBV21-1 is a pseudogene. The CDR3 consists of 14 residues.

The rearrangement uses TRBV19 and TRBJ1-4; 10 positions match TRBD1. The V and J ends lost 6 bases and 8 bases, in that order; junction bases with no gene match: 6. This CDR3 is built from 14 residues. Germline values: CDR1 LNHDA, CDR2 SQIVND (reference sequence). The CDR3 spells CASSQDRGYEKLFF. The DNA of the CDR3 is TGTGCCAGTAGCCAGGACAGGGGGTACGAAAAACTGTTTTTT.

The J gene is TRBJ1-2, the V gene TRBV12-3 or TRBV12-4; no definite D call. The V end was cut by 3 bases, the J end by 2 bases, with 4 bases between. The CDR3 spans 12 residues. The CDR3 DNA follows: TGTGCCAGCAGTTTTGAGAACTATGGCTACACCTTC. Protein product: CASSFENYGYTF.